Shown below are 18 T cell receptor beta chains from a single sample sequenced in a study of blood T cell repertoires in COVID-19. Assay: immunoSEQ multiplex PCR; the TCRdb copy retains only in-frame clones and omits some. The sample has 75,000 to 100,000 clones, approximately 84% seen once. Sequencing was carried out using peripheral blood. The receptors here all came from a man aged 55 to 70 with acute or convalescent COVID-19.

The V and J genes are TRBV28 and TRBJ2-7; the match to TRBD2 covers 14 bases. V lost 6 bases and J lost 6; bases outside the gene matches: 10. CDR1 and CDR2 (germline): MDHEN, SYDVKM. There are 16 residues in the CDR3. The CDR3 sequence is CASRAGTSGSPVEQYF. CDR3 nucleotides: TGTGCCAGCAGAGCCGGGACTAGCGGGAGTCCAGTCGAGCAGTACTTC.

The V gene is TRBV5-4, the J gene TRBJ2-7; no clear D. Deletions cut 0 bases from V and 2 bases from J, with 9 bases between. The CDR3 loop spans 14 amino acids. Germline CDR1 and CDR2: SGHNT and YYREEE (reference sequence). CDR3 in amino acids: CASSLGEKTYEQYF. The DNA of the CDR3 is TGTGCCAGCAGCTTGGGTGAGAAAACCTACGAGCAGTACTTC.

This chain connects TRBV7-2 to TRBJ2-1, with 9 bases fitting TRBD2. Germline V gene lookup returns CDR1 SGHTA and CDR2 FQGNSA. V shed 7 bases and J 6 bases; nucleotides not matched to a gene: 10. The CDR3 spans 15 residues. As DNA, the CDR3 is TGTGCCAGCAACCTCCCCGCTAGCGGGATCAATGAGCAGTTCTTC. Its protein product is CASNLPASGINEQFF. Variable domain in full (rest from reference TRBV7-2 and TRBJ2-1): GAGVSQSPSNKVTEKGKDVELRCDPISGHTALYWYRQSLGQGLEFLIYFQGNSAPDKSGLPSDRFSAERTGGSVSTLTIQRTQQEDSAVYLCASNLPASGINEQFFGPGTRLTVL.

The gene calls are TRBV29-1 and TRBJ1-2; D ambiguous. V was clipped by 6 bases and J by 2 bases, with 13 bases between them. Germline V lookup: CDR1 SQVTM, CDR2 ANQGSEA. The CDR3 has 13 residues. The CDR3 DNA follows: TGCAGCGTAAAGGGAGGCGGAAACTATGGCTACACCTTC. Protein: CSVKGGGNYGYTF.

The J gene is TRBJ2-5, the V gene TRBV30, with 7 bases fitting TRBD1. V shed 4 bases and J 1 base; nucleotides not matched to a gene: 6. CDR1 GTSNPN and CDR2 SVGIG come from the germline V gene (reference sequence). The length of the CDR3 is 14 residues. The CDR3 DNA sequence: TGTGCCTGGAATCGGGGACAGATCCAAGAGACCCAGTACTTC. Protein product: CAWNRGQIQETQYF.

The chain employs TRBV29-1 and TRBJ2-7, with D possibly TRBD2 on 6 matching bases. The V gene lost 4 bases and the J gene lost 3 bases, with 16 bases spanning the gap. This CDR3 has 14 amino acids. Germline CDR1 is SQVTM and CDR2 is ANQGSEA. The CDR3 here is CSVVGGPPLYEQYF. The CDR3 region has the DNA TGCAGCGTTGTGGGGGGACCCCCTCTCTACGAGCAGTACTTC.

The chain recombines TRBV19 with TRBJ1-1, with D possibly TRBD1 on 5 matching bases. CDR3 size: 15 residues. The V gene lost 7 bases and the J gene lost 1 base, with 16 bases spanning the gap. Germline CDR1 and CDR2: LNHDA and SQIVND (reference sequence). The CDR3 DNA reads TGTGCCAGTACCCAGACCTTAGACAGGAACACTGAAGCTTTCTTT. It encodes CASTQTLDRNTEAFF.

This clone occurred once. This chain links TRBV9 with TRBJ2-2, with TRBD2 matching 7 bases. Trimming cost V 4 bases and J 5 bases; bases outside gene matches: 11. This CDR3 has 16 amino acids. Per the germline V gene, CDR1 is SGDLS and CDR2 is YYNGEE. The chain's CDR3 is CASSSGGRGGTGELFF. The DNA for the CDR3 is TGTGCCAGCAGCTCCGGAGGGCGGGGAGGGACCGGGGAGCTGTTTTTT.

The V gene is TRBV7-9, the J gene TRBJ2-1, with TRBD1 matching over 10 bases. V was clipped by 5 bases and J by 7 bases; unmatched bases: 5. There are 14 residues in the CDR3. Germline assignment: CDR1 SEHNR and CDR2 FQNEAQ (reference sequence). The CDR3 loop is CASSAGTGVNEQFF. CDR3 DNA sequence: TGTGCCAGCAGCGCTGGGACAGGGGTGAATGAGCAGTTCTTC. The entire variable domain, with the rest obtained from reference TRBV7-9 and TRBJ2-1, is as follows: DTGVSQNPRHKITKRGQNVTFRCDPISEHNRLYWYRQTLGQGPEFLTYFQNEAQLEKSRLLSDRFSAERPKGSFSTLEIQRTEQGDSAMYLCASSAGTGVNEQFFGPGTRLTVL.

The rearrangement joins TRBV24-1 to TRBJ2-1; 12 bases fit TRBD2. V was pared by 3 bases and J by 8 bases, with 7 bases of the junction left unmatched. The CDR3 length is 16 residues. Germline V lookup: CDR1 KGHDR, CDR2 SFDVKD. The CDR3 DNA sequence: TGTGCCACCAGTGATCCTAGCGGGAGGGTCGCCGATGAGCAGTTCTTC. Its protein product is CATSDPSGRVADEQFF.

The V gene is TRBV2, the J gene TRBJ2-7; 7 nucleotides align to TRBD1. Germline-derived CDR1 and CDR2 are SNHLY and FYNNEI. The CDR3 contains 12 residues. V trimming: 6 bases; J trimming: 4 bases; junction bases outside the gene matches: 3. Here the CDR3 reads CASRDRSYEQYF. The CDR3 DNA reads as TGTGCCAGCAGGGACAGGTCGTACGAGCAGTACTTC.

The V and J genes are TRBV6-2 or TRBV6-3 and TRBJ1-5, with D hard to call. Germline CDR1 MNHEY, CDR2 SVGEGT. This CDR3 has 13 amino acids. Deletions cut 3 bases from V and 3 bases from J, with 6 bases between. The CDR3 reads CASSYSVNQPQHF. In DNA, the CDR3 is TGTGCCAGCAGTTATAGTGTCAATCAGCCCCAGCATTTT.

In its sample, this clone was seen a few times. The chain has TRBV7-2 and TRBJ1-3, with TRBD1 as a possible D gene (6 bases). The CDR3 loop spans 14 amino acids. The ends were cut back, 5 bases at V and 2 bases at J, with 10 bases in the middle. Germline V gives CDR1 SGHTA, CDR2 FQGNSA. CDR3 in amino acids: CASSVRGTGNTIYF. The CDR3 coding sequence is TGTGCCAGCAGCGTCAGGGGAACTGGAAACACCATATATTTT.

The chain joins TRBV5-6 to TRBJ2-3; D is uncertain. The germline CDR1 and CDR2 sequences are SGHDT and YYEEEE. The CDR3 has 13 amino acids. Trimming removed 0 bases from V and 2 bases from J, with 4 bases in between. The chain's CDR3 is CASSLVLTDTQYF. The CDR3 DNA reads as TGTGCCAGCAGCTTGGTCCTCACAGATACGCAGTATTTT.

This clone showed up many times. This chain joins TRBV29-1 and TRBJ1-1; tentative D call: TRBD1 (5 bases). V dropped 7 bases and J dropped 3 bases, with 21 bases sitting between them. Germline V gives CDR1 SQVTM, CDR2 ANQGSEA. This CDR3 is 15 amino acids long. CDR3 amino acids: CSAGRQGRGDTEAFF. The DNA of the CDR3 is TGCAGCGCGGGGCGTCAGGGAAGAGGTGACACTGAAGCTTTCTTT.

This clone was detected only once. V gene TRBV11-2 combines with J gene TRBJ2-2; TRBD2 aligns across 8 bases. There are 15 residues in the CDR3. V was pared by 5 bases and J by 3 bases, with 5 bases of the junction left unmatched. CDR1 and CDR2 (germline): SGHAT, FQNNGV. CDR3 in DNA: TGTGCCAGCAGCCAGACTAGCGTGTACACCGGGGAGCTGTTTTTT. It codes for CASSQTSVYTGELFF.

The chain uses TRBV7-3 and TRBJ2-7; 15 positions match TRBD2. The CDR3 consists of 15 residues. CDR1 and CDR2 from the germline V gene are SGHTA and FQGTGA. Trimming at V came to 8 bases and at J to 2 bases, leaving 4 bases not matched to a gene. CDR3 sequence reads: CASGLAGGHAYEQYF. The CDR3, as DNA: TGTGCCAGCGGACTAGCGGGAGGGCATGCCTACGAGCAGTACTTC.

The CDR3 region has the DNA TGTGCCAGCAGTGAACTTAATCCTCTGGAGGCCCAGTACTTC. This translates into CASSELNPLEAQYF. The J gene is TRBJ2-5, the V gene TRBV6-1; D might be TRBD2 (5 bases). This CDR3 is 14 amino acids long. The germline CDR1 and CDR2 sequences are MNHNS and SASEGT. Trimming took off 2 bases at V and 9 bases at J, with 16 bases between the two ends.